Listed here is a single T cell receptor (beta chain). Its specificity is not known. The sample comes from a study of T cell responses to AZD1222 COVID-19 vaccine. Findings and limits, study-wide: Females outnumbered males among donors, who were mostly white British; clonal diversity was possibly underestimated. The breadth and depth of Spike-specific TCRs increased once two AZD1222 doses had been given. Sampling captured repertoires only after the peak T cell response. The study identified only six AZD1222 recipients as seropositive at baseline.

TCRdb keeps only in-frame clones here, not all; method: immunoSEQ multiplex PCR. Altogether fewer than 200,000 clones are present, approximately 92% being singletons, with the ten largest covering roughly a tenth. The V segment lost 4 bases and the J segment 10 bases; nucleotides outside the gene matches: 10. The CDR3 sequence is 15 residues long. In germline, CDR1 is SGHRS, CDR2 YFSETQ. V usage is TRBV5-1 and J usage is TRBJ2-1, with 11 nucleotides matching TRBD2. The receptor comes from an adult in good health. The sample here was peripheral blood, taken on day 0 of AZD1222 vaccination. The CDR3 loop is CASSPGTSGWREQFF. For the CDR3, the DNA is TGCGCCAGCAGCCCCGGGACTAGCGGCTGGCGGGAGCAGTTCTTC.